This record concerns one TCR beta chain sequence. The sample comes from a study of shared clonotypes between healthy human individuals. Study context: Researchers assigned three CD4 naive, three CD4 memory, two CD8 naive and one CD8 memory plate to each donor.

The method was immunoSEQ multiplex PCR; TCRdb's version includes in-frame clones alone and lacks a portion of them. The sample shows over a million clones, roughly 98.5% of them seen only once. The CDR3 runs 17 residues. The sample taken for sequencing was naive CD4+ T cells sorted from blood. The subset here: CD45RA+ positively selected. This receptor was obtained from a man younger than 45 in good health. V and J are TRBV12-1 and TRBJ2-7; the DNA was not used to check the table's D call, TRBD2. TRBV12-1 is tagged as a pseudogene. The CDR3 protein is CASSFAPHRGSTYEQYF. The CDR3 bases are TGTGCCAGCAGCTTTGCGCCCCACCGGGGATCGACCTACGAGCAGTACTTC.